These 24 T cell receptor beta chains share one sample of origin, sequenced in a study of CD8+CD57+ T cells in acquired aplastic anemia. The template for TCR beta VDJ and CDR3 sequence profiling was genomic DNA. Via MiXCR, TCRdb re-called the reads, giving one row per CDR3 protein. The sample shows about 290,000 distinct CDR3 sequences, under 60% of them seen only once. Previously, flow cytometry had revealed CD8+CD57+ cell expansion in the patients chosen for sequencing. The sequenced sample consisted of sorted CD4+, CD8+, or CD8+CD57+ T cells (not recorded which) from PBMCs. These receptors originate from a human donor with aplastic anemia.

This clonotype was observed many times. The rearrangement links TRBV19 to TRBJ1-2; 9 bases map to TRBD1. The trim removed 4 bases at V and 8 bases at J, leaving 11 bases unmatched. The CDR3 loop spans 15 amino acids. CDR1 is LNHDA, CDR2 SQIVND, per germline (reference sequence). CDR3 protein: CASSKGQGLPIGYTF. The DNA of the CDR3 is TGTGCCAGTAGTAAAGGACAGGGGCTCCCTATCGGCTACACCTTC.

This clonotype has at least ten counts. The chain is built from TRBV12-5 and TRBJ1-1; TRBD1 matches at 8 bases. The CDR3 spans 16 residues. Germline CDR1 reads LGHNT; CDR2 reads FRNRAP. Germline trimming cut 1 base from V and 0 bases from J; bases unmatched to any gene: 4. CDR3 region: CASGLGQGRLNTEAFF. The CDR3 region has the DNA TGTGCTAGTGGTTTGGGACAGGGGCGGTTGAACACTGAAGCTTTCTTT.

This clonotype was counted at least ten times. The J gene is TRBJ1-5, the V gene TRBV20-1; 7 bases match TRBD1. The CDR3 extends over 14 amino acids. From germline, CDR1 is DFQATT and CDR2 SNEGSKA (reference sequence). The V and J ends lost 5 bases and 6 bases, in that order; junction bases with no gene match: 10. The CDR3 is CSAWTGSEFQPQHF. Written as DNA, the CDR3 is TGCAGTGCTTGGACAGGTAGCGAATTTCAGCCCCAGCATTTT.

The J gene is TRBJ1-6, the V gene TRBV5-8; the D is unclear. Germline V gene data show CDR1 as SGHTS and CDR2 as YDEGEE. The CDR3 loop spans 13 amino acids. The germline V and J ends were trimmed by 2 bases and 8 bases, with 8 bases remaining between them. CDR3 sequence reads: CASSFRGDSPLHF. The CDR3 DNA is TGTGCCAGCAGCTTTCGGGGTGATTCACCCCTCCACTTT.

This chain connects TRBV20-1 to TRBJ1-4; 9 bases are a match to TRBD1. In germline, CDR1 is DFQATT, CDR2 SNEGSKA (reference sequence). The CDR3 length is 13 residues. V lost 6 bases to trimming and J lost 8 bases; unmatched junction nucleotides: 7. The CDR3 here is CSAQQGAGEKLFF. DNA of the CDR3: TGCAGTGCGCAACAGGGGGCAGGGGAAAAACTGTTTTTT.

V and J are TRBV19 and TRBJ2-5, with D possibly matching TRBD2 (6 bases). There are 15 residues in the CDR3. The V end was cut by 8 bases, the J end by 5 bases, with 21 bases between. CDR1 LNHDA and CDR2 SQIVND come from the germline V gene (reference sequence). The CDR3 sequence is CASRGGAGIGETQYF. CDR3 nucleotides: TGTGCCAGTCGTGGAGGGGCCGGGATAGGGGAGACCCAGTACTTC. The complete variable domain, with remaining parts taken from reference TRBV19 and TRBJ2-5, reads DGGITQSPKYLFRKEGQNVTLSCEQNLNHDAMYWYRQDPGQGLRLIYYSQIVNDFQKGDIAEGYSVSREKKESFPLTVTSAQKNPTAFYLCASRGGAGIGETQYFGPGTRLLVL.

J is TRBJ1-1 and V is TRBV20-1, with D perhaps TRBD1 (5 bases). Trimming left V 4 bases short and J 0 bases short, with 18 bases between. This CDR3 comprises 16 residues. Germline CDR1 is DFQATT and CDR2 is SNEGSKA (reference sequence). This CDR3 reads CSATWARGRLNTEAFF. The DNA of the CDR3 is TGCAGTGCTACGTGGGCCCGGGGCAGATTGAACACTGAAGCTTTCTTT.

This clonotype has only one observation. The V and J genes are TRBV24-1 and TRBJ1-5, with 11 bases fitting TRBD1. The CDR3 has 15 residues. CDR1 and CDR2 from the germline V gene are KGHDR and SFDVKD. J gave up 2 bases and V 7 bases, and 3 bases lay outside the gene matches. CDR3 sequence (DNA): TGTGCCACCAGCATGGGACAGGGGGGCAATCAGCCCCAGCATTTT. Its translation: CATSMGQGGNQPQHF.

This chain uses TRBV2 with TRBJ2-2; D may be TRBD1 (6 bases). Looked up from germline, CDR1 is SNHLY and CDR2 is FYNNEI. The CDR3 has 15 residues. V lost 5 bases and J lost 0, with 10 bases in between. CDR3 sequence (DNA): TGTGCCAGCAGTCCCGGGACAACGAACACCGGGGAGCTGTTTTTT. Protein product: CASSPGTTNTGELFF.

This clonotype was recorded many times. CDR3 loop: CASTRGEGAGQPQHF. In nucleotides, the CDR3 is TGTGCCAGCACCCGGGGGGAGGGGGCTGGTCAGCCCCAGCATTTT. The V call is TRBV9, the J call TRBJ1-5; 7 bases are shared with TRBD1. Trimming took 6 bases from V and 6 from J; bases not matched to a gene: 12. Germline-derived CDR1 and CDR2 are SGDLS and YYNGEE. The CDR3 length is 15 residues.

This clonotype was found many times. V usage is TRBV12-3 or TRBV12-4 and J usage is TRBJ2-6, with TRBD2 identical over 11 bases. There are 19 residues in the CDR3. V shed 7 bases and J 7 bases; nucleotides not matched to a gene: 18. CDR3 residues: CASNDPGLADTLGANVLTF. CDR3 nucleotides: TGTGCCAGCAATGATCCGGGACTAGCGGACACTCTGGGCGCCAACGTCCTGACTTTC.

This rearrangement joins TRBV11-2 to TRBJ2-5; D is possibly TRBD2 (5 bases). The CDR3 spans 16 residues. Trimming cost V 8 bases and J 2 bases, with 21 bases left between them. Germline V lookup: CDR1 SGHAT, CDR2 FQNNGV. CDR3 DNA: TGTGCCAGCTCCCCTGGTAGGGAGAGTCCTCAAGAGACCCAGTACTTC. Translation: CASSPGRESPQETQYF.

This chain uses TRBV29-1 with TRBJ2-5, with a weak D call TRBD1 (6 bases). Near its end, the DNA agrees better with TRBJ2-7, so the J call may be wrong. Germline-derived CDR1 and CDR2 are SQVTM and ANQGSEA. The CDR3 runs 12 residues. CDR3 loop: CSVRSDSYEQYF. The DNA of the CDR3 is TGCAGCGTTCGCTCGGACAGCTACGAGCAGTACTTC.

This sequence joins TRBV11-2 and TRBJ2-7; 9 bases are a match to TRBD1. CDR1 SGHAT and CDR2 FQNNGV come from the germline V gene. The CDR3 has 16 residues. The ends lost 1 base at V and 4 bases at J; junction bases unmatched: 8. CDR3 DNA sequence: TGTGCCAGCAGCTTAGTGGCCGGGACAGGGAAGTACGAGCAGTACTTC. Protein product: CASSLVAGTGKYEQYF.

The gene calls are TRBV4-1 and TRBJ1-1, with no clear D. Trimming took off 0 bases at V and 4 bases at J, with 12 bases between the two ends. This CDR3 spans 15 amino acids. Germline CDR1 reads MGHRA; CDR2 reads YSYEKL. The CDR3 DNA reads TGCGCCAGCAGCCAAGATGTGGGTGGGAGCACTGAAGCTTTCTTT. Translation gives CASSQDVGGSTEAFF.

This clonotype was seen more than once but under ten times. This chain joins TRBV25-1 and TRBJ2-5; 9 bases map to TRBD1. Germline CDR1 reads MGHDK; CDR2 reads SYGVNS. The V gene end was trimmed by 3 bases and the J gene end by 6 bases; junction bases not matched to a gene: 5. This CDR3 comprises 14 residues. CDR3 sequence: CASSESDRGKTQYF. CDR3 sequence (DNA): TGTGCCAGCAGTGAGTCGGACAGGGGAAAGACCCAGTACTTC.

This rearrangement joins TRBV18 to TRBJ2-3, with D unresolved. Per germline, CDR1 KGHSH and CDR2 LQKENI. V was clipped by 2 bases and J by 4 bases, with 7 bases between them. The CDR3 extends over 13 amino acids. Here the CDR3 reads CASSPMGADTQYF. Here the CDR3 DNA reads TGTGCCAGCTCACCAATGGGCGCAGATACGCAGTATTTT.

The chain combines TRBV12-3 or TRBV12-4 with TRBJ2-3, with TRBD2 matching over 8 bases. The CDR3 runs to 14 residues. The V segment lost 2 bases and the J segment 6 bases; nucleotides outside the gene matches: 4. CDR3 sequence (DNA): TGTGCCAGCAGTTTACGGAGACTAGCGGATACGCAGTATTTT. This sequence encodes CASSLRRLADTQYF.

The chain links TRBV4-1 to TRBJ2-7, with 9 bases matching TRBD1. Germline values: CDR1 MGHRA, CDR2 YSYEKL. There are 13 residues in the CDR3. J was trimmed by 12 bases and V by 0 bases; bases with no gene match: 6. For the CDR3, the DNA is TGCGCCAGCAGCCAAGAGTCGGGACAGGGTATGTACTTC. Translating it yields CASSQESGQGMYF.

Comments on this clonotype: At one end the junction does not follow the germline gene, possibly because of a read error. V gene TRBV5-8 combines with J gene TRBJ1-1; 7 bases fit TRBD1. The CDR3 length is 14 residues. The germline gives CDR1 SGHTS, CDR2 YDEGEE. The CDR3 sequence is CASRGATVNTEAFF. In DNA form, the CDR3 reads TGCGCCAGCAGGGGGGCGACGGTGAACACTGAAGCTTTCTTT.

This CDR3 is CAIRGTGTYEQYF. Here the CDR3 DNA reads TGTGCCATCAGAGGGACTGGAACCTACGAGCAGTACTTC. V usage is TRBV10-3 and J usage is TRBJ2-7; D is perhaps TRBD2 (6 bases). Germline CDR1 and CDR2: ENHRY and SYGVKD. Trimming left V 6 bases short and J 2 bases short, with 11 bases between. The CDR3 is 13 amino acids.

This chain uses TRBV7-8 with TRBJ1-1; no definite D call. The germline V and J ends were trimmed by 3 bases and 4 bases, with 6 bases remaining between them. There are 12 residues in the CDR3. Germline CDR1 SGHVS, CDR2 FQNEAQ. The CDR3 sequence is CASSFEPTEAFF. In nucleotides, the CDR3 is TGTGCCAGCAGCTTCGAGCCCACTGAAGCTTTCTTT.

The chain carries TRBV25-1 and TRBJ2-3; TRBD1 agrees at 8 bases. The V gene end was trimmed by 3 bases and the J gene end by 2 bases; junction bases not matched to a gene: 4. CDR1 is MGHDK and CDR2 is SYGVNS in the germline V gene. The CDR3 length is 15 residues. CDR3 in DNA: TGTGCCAGCAGTGATAGGGGACAGGTCACAGATACGCAGTATTTT. It specifies CASSDRGQVTDTQYF.

This chain joins TRBV5-1 and TRBJ2-5; a possible D gene is TRBD1 (6 bases). The V gene's germline CDR1 is SGHRS and CDR2 YFSETQ. The CDR3 runs 13 residues. With 0 bases removed from V and 6 bases from J, the gap between germline ends came to 9 bases. As DNA, the CDR3 is TGCGCCAGCAGCTTGGGGGGGCCGCAGACCCAGTACTTC. Translated: CASSLGGPQTQYF.